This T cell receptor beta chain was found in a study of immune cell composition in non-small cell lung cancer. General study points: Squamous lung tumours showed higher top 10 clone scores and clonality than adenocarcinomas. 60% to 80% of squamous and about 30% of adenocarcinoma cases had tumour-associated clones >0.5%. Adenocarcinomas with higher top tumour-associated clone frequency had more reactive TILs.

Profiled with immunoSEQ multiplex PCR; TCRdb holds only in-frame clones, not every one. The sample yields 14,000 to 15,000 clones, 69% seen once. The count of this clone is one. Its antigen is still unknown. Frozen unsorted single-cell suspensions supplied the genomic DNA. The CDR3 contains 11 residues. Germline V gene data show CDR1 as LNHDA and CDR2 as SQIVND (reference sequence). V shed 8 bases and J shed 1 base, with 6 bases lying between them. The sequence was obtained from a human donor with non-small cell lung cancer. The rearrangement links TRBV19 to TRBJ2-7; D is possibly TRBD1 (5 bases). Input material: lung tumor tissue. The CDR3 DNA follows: TGTGCCAGTGCAGGGTCCTACGAGCAGTACTTC. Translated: CASAGSYEQYF.